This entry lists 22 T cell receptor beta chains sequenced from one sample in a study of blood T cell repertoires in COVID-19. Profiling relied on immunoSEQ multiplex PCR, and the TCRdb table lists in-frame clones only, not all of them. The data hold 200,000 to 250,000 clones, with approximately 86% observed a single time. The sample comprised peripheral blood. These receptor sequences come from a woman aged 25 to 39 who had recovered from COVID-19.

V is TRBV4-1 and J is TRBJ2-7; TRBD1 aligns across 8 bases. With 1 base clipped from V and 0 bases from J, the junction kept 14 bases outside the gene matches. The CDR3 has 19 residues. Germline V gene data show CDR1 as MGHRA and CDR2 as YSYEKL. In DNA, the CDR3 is TGCGCCAGCAGCCAAGGGCTTCTCGGGACAGGAACCAGCTCCTACGAGCAGTACTTC. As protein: CASSQGLLGTGTSSYEQYF.

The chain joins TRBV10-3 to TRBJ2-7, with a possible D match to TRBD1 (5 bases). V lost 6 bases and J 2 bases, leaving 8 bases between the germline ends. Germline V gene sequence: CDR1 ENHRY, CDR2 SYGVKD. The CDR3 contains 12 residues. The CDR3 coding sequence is TGTGCCATCAGCCCGACAGCCTACGAGCAGTACTTC. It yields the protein CAISPTAYEQYF.

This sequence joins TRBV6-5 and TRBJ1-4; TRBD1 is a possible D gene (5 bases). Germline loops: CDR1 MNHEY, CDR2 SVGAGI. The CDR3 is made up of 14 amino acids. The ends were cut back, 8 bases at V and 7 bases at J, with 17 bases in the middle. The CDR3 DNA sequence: TGTGCCAGCGGGGTCGTGGGGGAGGGTGAAAAACTGTTTTTT. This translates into CASGVVGEGEKLFF.

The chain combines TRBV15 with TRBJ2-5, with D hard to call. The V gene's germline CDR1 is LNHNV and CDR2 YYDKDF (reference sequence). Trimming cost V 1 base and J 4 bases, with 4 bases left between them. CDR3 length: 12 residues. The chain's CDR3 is CATSRVRETQYF. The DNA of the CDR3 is TGTGCCACCAGCAGAGTCCGAGAGACCCAGTACTTC.

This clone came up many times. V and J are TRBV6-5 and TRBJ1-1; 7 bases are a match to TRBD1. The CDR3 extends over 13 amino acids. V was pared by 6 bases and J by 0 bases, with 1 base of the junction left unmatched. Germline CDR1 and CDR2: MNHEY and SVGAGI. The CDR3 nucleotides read TGTGCCAGCAGACAGGGGATGAACACTGAAGCTTTCTTT. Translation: CASRQGMNTEAFF.

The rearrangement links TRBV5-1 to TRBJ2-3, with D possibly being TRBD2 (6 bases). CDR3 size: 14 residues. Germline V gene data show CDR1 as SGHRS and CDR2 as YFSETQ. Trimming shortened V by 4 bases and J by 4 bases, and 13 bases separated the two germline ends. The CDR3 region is CASSILATADTQYF. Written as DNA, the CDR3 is TGCGCCAGCAGCATTCTAGCGACAGCAGATACGCAGTATTTT.

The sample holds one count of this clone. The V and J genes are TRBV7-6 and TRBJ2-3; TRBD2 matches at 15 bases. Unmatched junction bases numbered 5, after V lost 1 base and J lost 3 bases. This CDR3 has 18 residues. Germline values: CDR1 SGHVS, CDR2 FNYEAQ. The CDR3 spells CASSLGTSGGAATDTQYF. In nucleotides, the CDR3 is TGTGCCAGCAGCTTAGGGACTAGCGGGGGGGCGGCAACAGATACGCAGTATTTT.

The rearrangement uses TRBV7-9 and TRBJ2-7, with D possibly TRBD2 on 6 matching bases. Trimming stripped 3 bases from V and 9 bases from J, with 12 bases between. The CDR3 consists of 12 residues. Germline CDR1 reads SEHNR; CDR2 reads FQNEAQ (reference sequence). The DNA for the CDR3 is TGTGCCAGCAGCTTGGGGGGTGGCGTGCAGTACTTC. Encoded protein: CASSLGGGVQYF.

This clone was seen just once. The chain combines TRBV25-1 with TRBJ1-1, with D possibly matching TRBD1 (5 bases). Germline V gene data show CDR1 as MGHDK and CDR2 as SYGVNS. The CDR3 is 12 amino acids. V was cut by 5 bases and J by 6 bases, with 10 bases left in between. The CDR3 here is CASSPGVPEAFF. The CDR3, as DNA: TGTGCCAGCAGTCCGGGGGTGCCTGAAGCTTTCTTT.

The CDR3 DNA follows: TGTGCCAGCAGTTCGACAGGGACCTATGGCTACACCTTC. It codes for CASSSTGTYGYTF. This chain connects TRBV6-5 to TRBJ1-2; 7 bases are a match to TRBD1. After removal of 4 bases from V and 4 bases from J, the junction contained 3 bases not matched to a gene. Germline CDR1 reads MNHEY; CDR2 reads SVGAGI. This CDR3 comprises 13 residues.

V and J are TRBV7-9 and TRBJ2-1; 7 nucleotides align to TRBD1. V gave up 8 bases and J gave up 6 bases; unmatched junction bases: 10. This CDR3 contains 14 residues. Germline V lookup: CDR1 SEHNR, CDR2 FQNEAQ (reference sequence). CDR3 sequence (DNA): TGTGCCAGCGTTCGGCTGACAGGGACCAATGAGCAGTTCTTC. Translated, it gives CASVRLTGTNEQFF.

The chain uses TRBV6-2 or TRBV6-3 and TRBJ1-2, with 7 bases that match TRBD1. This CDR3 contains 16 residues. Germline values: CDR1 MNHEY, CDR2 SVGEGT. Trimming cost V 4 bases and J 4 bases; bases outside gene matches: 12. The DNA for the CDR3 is TGTGCCAGCAGTTGGGAACAGGGGTCGGCTTTCTATGGCTACACCTTC. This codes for CASSWEQGSAFYGYTF.

CDR3 loop: CASKGPGGNQPQHF. In DNA, the CDR3 is TGTGCCAGCAAAGGACCGGGCGGGAATCAGCCCCAGCATTTT. The rearrangement uses TRBV6-5 and TRBJ1-5; D is unclear. V was trimmed by 7 bases and J by 4 bases, leaving 14 bases between them. The CDR3 spans 14 residues. Germline V lookup: CDR1 MNHEY, CDR2 SVGAGI.

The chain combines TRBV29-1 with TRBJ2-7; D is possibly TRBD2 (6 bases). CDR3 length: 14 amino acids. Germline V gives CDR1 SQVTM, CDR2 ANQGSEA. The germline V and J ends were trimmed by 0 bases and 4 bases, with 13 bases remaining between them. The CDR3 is CSVEEGNGRYEQYF. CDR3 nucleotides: TGCAGCGTTGAAGAAGGGAACGGGAGATACGAGCAGTACTTC.

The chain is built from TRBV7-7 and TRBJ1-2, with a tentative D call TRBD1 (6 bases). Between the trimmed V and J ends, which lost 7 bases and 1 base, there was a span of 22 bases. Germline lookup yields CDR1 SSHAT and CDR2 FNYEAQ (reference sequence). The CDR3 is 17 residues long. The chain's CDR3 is CASTLAGGQRYNYGYTF. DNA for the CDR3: TGTGCCAGCACCCTAGCTGGGGGCCAACGCTATAACTATGGCTACACCTTC. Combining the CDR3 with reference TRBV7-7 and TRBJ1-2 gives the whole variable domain GAGVSQSPRYKVTKRGQDVTLRCDPISSHATLYWYQQALGQGPEFLTYFNYEAQPDKSGLPSDRFSAERPEGSISTLTIQRTEQRDSAMYRCASTLAGGQRYNYGYTFGSGTRLTVV.

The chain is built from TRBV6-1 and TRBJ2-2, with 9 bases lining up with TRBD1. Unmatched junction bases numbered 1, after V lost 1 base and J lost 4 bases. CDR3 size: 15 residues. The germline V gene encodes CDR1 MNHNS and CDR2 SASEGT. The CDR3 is CASSEGTGVTGELFF. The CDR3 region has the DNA TGTGCCAGCAGTGAAGGGACAGGGGTCACCGGGGAGCTGTTTTTT.

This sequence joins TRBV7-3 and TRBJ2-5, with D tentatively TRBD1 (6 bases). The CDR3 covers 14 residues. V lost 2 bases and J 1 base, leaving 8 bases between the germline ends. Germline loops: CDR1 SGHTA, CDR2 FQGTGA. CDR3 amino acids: CASSLQGSQETQYF. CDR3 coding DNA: TGTGCCAGCAGCTTACAGGGGTCCCAAGAGACCCAGTACTTC.

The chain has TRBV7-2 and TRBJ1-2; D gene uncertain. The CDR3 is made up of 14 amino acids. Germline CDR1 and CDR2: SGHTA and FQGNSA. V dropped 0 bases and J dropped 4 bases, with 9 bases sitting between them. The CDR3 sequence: CASSLARDLYGYTF. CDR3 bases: TGTGCCAGCAGCTTAGCACGGGATCTCTATGGCTACACCTTC.

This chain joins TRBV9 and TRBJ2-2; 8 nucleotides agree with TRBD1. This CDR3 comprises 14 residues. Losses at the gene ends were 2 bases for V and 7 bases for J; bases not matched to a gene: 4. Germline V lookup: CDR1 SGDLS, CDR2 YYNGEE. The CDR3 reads CASSVAGGFGELFF. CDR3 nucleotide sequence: TGTGCCAGCAGCGTCGCAGGGGGCTTCGGGGAGCTGTTTTTT.

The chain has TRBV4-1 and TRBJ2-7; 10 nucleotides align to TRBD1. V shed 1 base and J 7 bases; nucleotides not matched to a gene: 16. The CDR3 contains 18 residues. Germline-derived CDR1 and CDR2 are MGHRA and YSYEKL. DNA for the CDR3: TGCGCCAGCAGCCAAGTTGGGCGGGTCCGGGACAGGGGCGAGGAGCAGTACTTC. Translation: CASSQVGRVRDRGEEQYF.

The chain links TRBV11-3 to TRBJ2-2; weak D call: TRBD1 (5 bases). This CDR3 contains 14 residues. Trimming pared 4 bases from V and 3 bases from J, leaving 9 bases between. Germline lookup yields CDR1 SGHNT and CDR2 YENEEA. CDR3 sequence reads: CASSSQGYTGELFF. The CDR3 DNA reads TGTGCCAGCAGCTCGCAGGGCTACACCGGGGAGCTGTTTTTT. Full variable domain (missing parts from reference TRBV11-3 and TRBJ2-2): EAGVVQSPRYKIIEKKQPVAFWCNPISGHNTLYWYLQNLGQGPELLIRYENEEAVDDSQLPKDRFSAERLKGVDSTLKIQPAELGDSAVYLCASSSQGYTGELFFGEGSRLTVL.

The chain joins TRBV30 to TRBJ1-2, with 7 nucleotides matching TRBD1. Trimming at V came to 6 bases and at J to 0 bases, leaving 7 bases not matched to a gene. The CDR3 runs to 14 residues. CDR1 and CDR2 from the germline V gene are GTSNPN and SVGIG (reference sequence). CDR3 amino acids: CACRRQGTNYGYTF. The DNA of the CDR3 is TGTGCCTGCCGGAGACAGGGTACTAACTATGGCTACACCTTC.